This TCR beta chain stems from a study of radiation and T cells in renal cell carcinoma. Overall study context: Nephrectomy followed 15 Gy stereotactic body radiation by 4 weeks.

This sample's time point: blood 2 weeks post-SBRT. Regarding treatment: 15 Gy SBRT to primary tumor, nephrectomy 4 weeks later. The CDR3 covers 15 residues. The germline V gene encodes CDR1 SGHTA and CDR2 FQGNSA. Trimming left V 1 base short and J 0 bases short, with 9 bases between. Of note for this clone: Antigen unknown.

The table came from immunoSEQ multiplex PCR; TCRdb's copy has only in-frame clones and leaves some out. Of fewer than 55,000 clones in the sample, 75% to 90% are singletons; the top ten hold about 30%. Regarding the study as a whole: From baseline, blood top tumor clonotypes peaked at 2 weeks post-radiation.

The specimen was blood, collected from a patient whose treatment included radiotherapy and nephrectomy. The clonotype originates from a woman aged 65 to 85 with renal cell carcinoma. The chain couples TRBV7-2 to TRBJ1-1; D is uncertain. CDR3 sequence (DNA): TGTGCCAGCAGCTTAGTGCAGGTTCTGAACACTGAAGCTTTCTTT. This encodes CASSLVQVLNTEAFF. The full variable domain, rest sourced from reference TRBV7-2 and TRBJ1-1, is GAGVSQSPSNKVTEKGKDVELRCDPISGHTALYWYRQSLGQGLEFLIYFQGNSAPDKSGLPSDRFSAERTGGSVSTLTIQRTQQEDSAVYLCASSLVQVLNTEAFFGQGTRLTVV.